These 21 T cell receptor beta chains originate from one sample sequenced in a study of response to subunit inactivated influenza vaccine. Each CDR3 protein gets one entry after TCRdb re-called the RT-PCR reads with MiXCR. The repertoire holds around 190,000 distinct CDR3 sequences, with around 14% as singletons. Source: CD8+ T cells sorted from PBMCs, taken 5 to 6 days after vaccination. The origin of the receptors is a middle-aged man who received an inactivated influenza vaccine.

This clonotype was counted between two and nine times. This chain joins TRBV12-3 or TRBV12-4 and TRBJ2-7, with 9 nucleotides matching TRBD2. This CDR3 region has 14 residues. With V trimmed by 0 bases and J by 12 bases, 9 bases remained unmatched. CDR3 sequence reads: CASSLASGTSQRYF. CDR3 in DNA: TGTGCCAGCAGTTTAGCCTCCGGGACTAGCCAGCGGTACTTC.

This clonotype was found a few times. The chain joins TRBV5-1 to TRBJ2-7; D unresolved. Germline V gene lookup returns CDR1 SGHRS and CDR2 YFSETQ. This CDR3 has 11 residues. V lost 5 bases and J 3 bases, leaving 6 bases between the germline ends. CDR3 DNA sequence: TGCGCCAGCAGAGAGAACTACGAGCAGTACTTC. It encodes CASRENYEQYF.

This clonotype appeared many times. This chain joins TRBV20-1 and TRBJ2-1; tentative D call: TRBD2 (5 bases). The CDR3 sequence is 16 residues long. The ends were cut back, 2 bases at V and 4 bases at J, with 18 bases in the middle. The germline gives CDR1 DFQATT, CDR2 SNEGSKA (reference sequence). The CDR3: CSARSPGGLGYNEQFF. The CDR3 DNA sequence: TGCAGTGCTAGATCCCCCGGCGGGCTCGGGTACAATGAGCAGTTCTTC.

This clonotype has more than one count but fewer than ten. The rearrangement uses TRBV6-5 and TRBJ2-1, with D unresolved. Germline V gene lookup returns CDR1 MNHEY and CDR2 SVGAGI. V was trimmed by 0 bases and J by 5 bases, leaving 8 bases between them. CDR3 size: 14 residues. The CDR3 loop is CASSYSGSHNEQFF. CDR3 nucleotide sequence: TGTGCCAGCAGTTACTCGGGAAGTCACAATGAGCAGTTCTTC.

This clonotype turned up a few times. The V call is TRBV20-1, the J call TRBJ1-5, with D maybe TRBD1 (5 bases). V was trimmed by 3 bases and J by 0 bases, leaving 15 bases between them. CDR3 length: 16 amino acids. CDR1 is DFQATT and CDR2 is SNEGSKA in the germline V gene (reference sequence). The CDR3 coding sequence is TGCAGTGCTAGTGGGGACGGTGGGTCTAGCAATCAGCCCCAGCATTTT. Its protein product is CSASGDGGSSNQPQHF.

The chain uses TRBV2 and TRBJ2-7, with 8 bases aligning to TRBD2. The CDR3 has 14 residues. CDR1 and CDR2 from the germline V gene are SNHLY and FYNNEI. V was clipped by 6 bases and J by 1 base; unmatched bases: 5. CDR3 nucleotides: TGTGCCAGCAGGGATAGCGGGGATTCCTACGAGCAGTACTTC. It is translated as CASRDSGDSYEQYF.

This clonotype has more than one count but fewer than ten. The chain is built from TRBV4-3 and TRBJ2-3, with a tentative D call TRBD2 (6 bases). The CDR3 has 17 residues. The V end lost 1 base, the J end lost 2 bases, and 16 bases lay between the germline ends. The germline V gene has CDR1 LGHNA and CDR2 YSLEER. Here the CDR3 reads CASSQGAGFLLTDTQYF. The DNA of the CDR3 is TGCGCCAGCAGCCAAGGGGCGGGGTTCCTCCTCACAGATACGCAGTATTTT.

This clonotype was seen more than once but under ten times. J is TRBJ2-1 and V is TRBV10-3; possibly TRBD1 or TRBD2 for D (5 bases each). The CDR3 sequence is 15 residues long. The germline V gene encodes CDR1 ENHRY and CDR2 SYGVKD. V lost 3 bases and J 1 base, leaving 10 bases between the germline ends. CDR3 nucleotide sequence: TGTGCCATCAGTGAACCGGGACGGTCCTACAATGAGCAGTTCTTC. It encodes CAISEPGRSYNEQFF.

This clonotype has more than one count but fewer than ten. The V gene is TRBV7-2, the J gene TRBJ2-1; 8 bases are shared with TRBD2. The CDR3 runs 17 residues. Germline V gene lookup returns CDR1 SGHTA and CDR2 FQGNSA. J lost 5 bases, V lost 8 bases, and 17 bases had no gene match. CDR3 sequence reads: CASRRAGEGIINNEQFF. The CDR3 nucleotides read TGTGCCAGCCGCCGAGCGGGAGAGGGGATAATAAACAATGAGCAGTTCTTC.

This clonotype came up a few times. The chain recombines TRBV5-1 with TRBJ2-5; D unclear. Trimming took 4 bases from V and 0 from J, leaving 19 bases between them. CDR3 size: 17 residues. CDR1 is SGHRS, CDR2 YFSETQ, per germline. This chain's CDR3 is CASSPLTVEVHQETQYF. The CDR3 region has the DNA TGCGCCAGCAGCCCTCTAACCGTAGAGGTCCACCAAGAGACCCAGTACTTC.

This clonotype has at least ten counts. The rearrangement uses TRBV7-9 and TRBJ2-7, with 7 bases that match TRBD1. The CDR3 contains 15 residues. Germline V gene lookup returns CDR1 SEHNR and CDR2 FQNEAQ (reference sequence). Trimming at V came to 5 bases and at J to 0 bases, leaving 7 bases not matched to a gene. DNA for the CDR3: TGTGCCAGCAGCGACCGGGACAGACCCTCCTACGAGCAGTACTTC. Protein sequence: CASSDRDRPSYEQYF.

This sequence joins TRBV12-3 or TRBV12-4 and TRBJ2-7; maybe TRBD1 (5 bases). The CDR3 is 16 residues long. V was shortened by 6 bases and J by 2 bases, with 20 bases between the two germline ends. As DNA, the CDR3 is TGTGCCAGCAGCCCCCCCCCACCAGGGAATCCCTACGAGCAGTACTTC. Protein product: CASSPPPPGNPYEQYF.

This clonotype has more than one count but fewer than ten. The chain recombines TRBV4-1 with TRBJ1-5; D is unclear. CDR1 is MGHRA and CDR2 is YSYEKL in the germline V gene. The CDR3 runs 13 residues. V lost 2 bases and J 6 bases, leaving 8 bases between the germline ends. This chain's CDR3 is CASSQLIAQPQHF. The DNA of the CDR3 is TGCGCCAGCAGCCAACTCATAGCTCAGCCCCAGCATTTT.

This clonotype was observed many times. Written as DNA, the CDR3 is TGTGCCAGCAGCTCCCCCCCGGCAGATACGCAGTATTTT. Translation gives CASSSPPADTQYF. The chain carries TRBV11-3 and TRBJ2-3, with D uncertain. Germline assignment: CDR1 SGHNT and CDR2 YENEEA. The CDR3 has 13 residues. Trimming removed 4 bases from V and 4 bases from J, with 9 bases in between.

The chain recombines TRBV6-6 with TRBJ2-7; D not certain. In germline, CDR1 is MNHNY, CDR2 SVGAGI (reference sequence). V dropped 6 bases and J dropped 4 bases, with 13 bases sitting between them. This CDR3 spans 13 amino acids. Here the CDR3 DNA reads TGTGCCAGCAGGACCCTGACAAGTTACGAGCAGTACTTC. As protein: CASRTLTSYEQYF.

J is TRBJ2-2 and V is TRBV6-2 or TRBV6-3; D is perhaps TRBD2 (7 bases). Trimming removed 9 bases at V and 9 bases at J, with 17 bases between. The length of the CDR3 is 13 residues. CDR1 and CDR2 (germline): MNHEY, SVGEGT. This CDR3 is CASRYWGGRELFF. Here the CDR3 DNA reads TGTGCCAGTCGTTACTGGGGGGGCCGGGAGCTGTTTTTT.

This chain links TRBV3-1 with TRBJ2-7, with D tentatively TRBD1 or TRBD2 (5 bases each). Germline assignment: CDR1 LGHDT and CDR2 YNNKEL (reference sequence). Trimming left V 0 bases short and J 3 bases short, with 21 bases between. The CDR3 runs to 18 residues. CDR3 loop: CASSQENGRDHSIYEQYF. CDR3 DNA sequence: TGTGCCAGCAGCCAAGAAAACGGTCGGGACCACTCAATCTACGAGCAGTACTTC.

This clonotype was detected ten times or more. One junction end disagrees with the germline gene, perhaps due to a read error. The V gene is TRBV7-7, the J gene TRBJ2-2; possibly TRBD1 for D (5 bases). The CDR3 is 14 residues long. Germline-derived CDR1 and CDR2 are SSHAT and FNYEAQ (reference sequence). The CDR3 DNA reads TGTGCTAGCAGCTACGGACAAAACACCGGGGAGCTGTTTTTT. Translation: CASSYGQNTGELFF.

The sample holds a few counts of this clonotype. The chain uses TRBV6-2 or TRBV6-3 and TRBJ2-5; D not resolved. V was trimmed by 7 bases and J by 5 bases, leaving 11 bases between them. This CDR3 spans 12 amino acids. Germline loops: CDR1 MNHEY, CDR2 SVGEGT. In DNA form, the CDR3 reads TGTGCCAGCACTAGTCCAGGCGAGACCCAGTACTTC. Translated, it gives CASTSPGETQYF.

This clonotype occurred a few times. The chain has TRBV29-1 and TRBJ2-1; D is ambiguous. The V gene's germline CDR1 is SQVTM and CDR2 ANQGSEA. Trimming took off 4 bases at V and 13 bases at J, with 14 bases between the two ends. CDR3 size: 11 residues. For the CDR3, the DNA is TGCAGCGTTGTGGCACTAAATTCACAGTTCTTC. It yields the protein CSVVALNSQFF.

V and J are TRBV2 and TRBJ2-1; 8 bases align to TRBD1. From germline, CDR1 is SNHLY and CDR2 FYNNEI. The ends lost 5 bases at V and 4 bases at J; junction bases unmatched: 7. The CDR3 runs 15 residues. The CDR3 DNA reads as TGTGCCAGCAGTCCTCAGGGGGCGTCTTACAATGAGCAGTTCTTC. Translation: CASSPQGASYNEQFF.